This TCR beta chain emerged from a study of Ad26.COV2.S vaccination and SARS-CoV-2 variants. Whole-study results and caveats: Considerable breadth of spike-specific CD8+ and CD4+ T cell responses has reportedly been documented following vaccination.

Sequenced by immunoSEQ multiplex PCR; TCRdb stores in-frame clones only, minus some. Of approximately 420,000 clones listed, about 85% are singletons. CDR1 KGHDR and CDR2 SFDVKD come from the germline V gene. The CDR3 loop spans 14 amino acids. J lost 8 bases, V lost 7 bases, and 7 bases had no gene match. Comments on this clone: Antigen: not known.

Noted treatment: 19 received Ad26.COV2.S at low or high dose, single or two shots; about 5 received placebo; per-sample allocation not given. Vaccine and placebo recipients were sampled on day 63 after the first injection. The chain links TRBV24-1 to TRBJ1-6, with TRBD1 matching over 7 bases. The sample in question was peripheral blood, obtained in a trial of Ad26.COV2.S vaccine versus placebo. The receptor was isolated from a person between 18 and 59 years old who received the Ad26.COV2.S COVID-19 vaccine or a placebo. The DNA of the CDR3 is TGTGCCACCAGGACCCGGGACAGCGATTCACCCCTCCACTTT. Translation gives CATRTRDSDSPLHF.